Below are 28 T cell receptor beta chains sequenced from a single sample in a study of cytomegalovirus exposure and HLA in healthy donors. Amplification used 60 Vbeta primers and 13 Jbeta primers. Measured with immunoSEQ multiplex PCR; TCRdb has only the in-frame clones, and not every one. The sample records 95,000 to 150,000 clones, 50% to 75% being singletons. The sequenced sample was PBMCs. The receptors were sampled from a woman aged 40 to 55 in good health and CMV-seropositive.

The chain has TRBV18 and TRBJ2-2, with D uncertain. The length of the CDR3 is 13 residues. Deletions cut 0 bases from V and 6 bases from J, with 5 bases between. CDR1 is KGHSH, CDR2 LQKENI, per germline. The CDR3 spells CASSPPHAGELFF. The CDR3 DNA reads as TGTGCCAGCTCACCACCCCATGCCGGGGAGCTGTTTTTT.

V usage is TRBV10-3 and J usage is TRBJ2-3, with 8 nucleotides matching TRBD2. The CDR3 extends over 15 amino acids. CDR1 ENHRY and CDR2 SYGVKD come from the germline V gene. With 2 bases clipped from V and 4 bases from J, the junction kept 5 bases outside the gene matches. The chain's CDR3 is CAISEGTRAADTQYF. CDR3 DNA: TGTGCCATCAGTGAGGGGACTAGAGCGGCAGATACGCAGTATTTT.

CDR3 coding DNA: TGTGCCAGCAGCGTACAGGGTGGGAGCTACGAGCAGTACTTC. This encodes CASSVQGGSYEQYF. J is TRBJ2-7 and V is TRBV2, with D tentatively TRBD1 (6 bases). CDR3 length: 14 residues. V was trimmed by 6 bases and J by 3 bases, leaving 15 bases between them. Germline CDR1 is SNHLY and CDR2 is FYNNEI.

CDR3 sequence (DNA): TGTGCCAGCAGGGACATTTCTGAAGCTTTCTTT. Translating it yields CASRDISEAFF. The chain couples TRBV6-1 to TRBJ1-1; possible D gene TRBD1, 5 bases. V dropped 6 bases and J dropped 6 bases, with 8 bases sitting between them. This CDR3 has 11 amino acids. Germline lookup yields CDR1 MNHNS and CDR2 SASEGT.

The chain has TRBV9 and TRBJ1-2, with no clear D. This CDR3 contains 15 residues. Trimming shortened V by 0 bases and J by 7 bases, and 16 bases separated the two germline ends. Germline CDR1 SGDLS, CDR2 YYNGEE. CDR3: CASSVGNAEEGGYTF. The CDR3 nucleotides are TGTGCCAGCAGCGTAGGCAATGCCGAAGAGGGTGGCTACACCTTC.

This sequence joins TRBV10-1 and TRBJ2-3, with 10 positions matching TRBD2. With V trimmed by 5 bases and J by 4 bases, 3 bases remained unmatched. Germline V gene data show CDR1 as WNHNN and CDR2 as SYGVQD (reference sequence). The CDR3 totals 14 residues. The CDR3 reads CASSSGGGPDTQYF. CDR3 nucleotide sequence: TGCGCCAGCAGTAGCGGGGGGGGGCCAGATACGCAGTATTTT.

The chain joins TRBV18 to TRBJ1-5; 10 nucleotides align to TRBD1. V shed 2 bases and J 5 bases; nucleotides not matched to a gene: 6. The CDR3 spans 16 residues. Germline CDR1 is KGHSH and CDR2 is LQKENI. The CDR3 loop is CASSPYGQGDHQPQHF. CDR3 in DNA: TGTGCCAGCTCACCATACGGACAGGGGGATCATCAGCCCCAGCATTTT.

This clone showed up just a few times. This sequence joins TRBV9 and TRBJ1-3; 8 positions agree with TRBD1. The germline V gene has CDR1 SGDLS and CDR2 YYNGEE. V shed 4 bases and J 4 bases; nucleotides not matched to a gene: 4. The CDR3 extends over 14 amino acids. The CDR3 DNA reads as TGTGCCAGCAGCACCCGACAGGGGGGAAACACCATATATTTT. Protein product: CASSTRQGGNTIYF.

V gene TRBV25-1 combines with J gene TRBJ2-7, with TRBD1 identical over 9 bases. The germline CDR1 and CDR2 sequences are MGHDK and SYGVNS. This CDR3 has 17 amino acids. Trimming cost V 2 bases and J 4 bases; bases outside gene matches: 12. CDR3 nucleotide sequence: TGTGCCAGCAGTGAACAACCCAGACAGGGGGTACCTTACGAGCAGTACTTC. This sequence encodes CASSEQPRQGVPYEQYF.

This clone was recorded a few times. The chain joins TRBV7-8 to TRBJ2-7; maybe TRBD1 (5 bases). This CDR3 has 14 residues. Per the germline V gene, CDR1 is SGHVS and CDR2 is FQNEAQ. Deletions cut 3 bases from V and 3 bases from J, with 12 bases between. The CDR3 sequence is CASSFTQVNYEQYF. The CDR3 region has the DNA TGTGCCAGCAGCTTCACACAGGTCAACTACGAGCAGTACTTC.

This sequence joins TRBV9 and TRBJ2-3, with a tentative D call TRBD2 (6 bases). Germline CDR1 and CDR2: SGDLS and YYNGEE. V lost 4 bases and J lost 2, with 11 bases in between. The CDR3 runs 14 residues. CDR3 protein: CASSSRTNTDTQYF. The CDR3 DNA reads as TGTGCCAGCAGCTCACGGACTAACACAGATACGCAGTATTTT.

This rearrangement joins TRBV10-1 to TRBJ2-2; D call uncertain. Looked up from germline, CDR1 is WNHNN and CDR2 is SYGVQD (reference sequence). V lost 0 bases to trimming and J lost 8 bases, with 13 bases between them. The CDR3 extends over 15 amino acids. Here the CDR3 reads CASSESIAGGGELFF. CDR3 DNA: TGCGCCAGCAGTGAGTCGATAGCCGGCGGAGGGGAGCTGTTTTTT.

This chain links TRBV5-1 with TRBJ1-1; 8 positions agree with TRBD1. The germline V gene has CDR1 SGHRS and CDR2 YFSETQ. CDR3 length: 13 amino acids. Trimming cost V 4 bases and J 4 bases; bases outside gene matches: 3. The CDR3 sequence: CASSGQGLTEAFF. As DNA, the CDR3 is TGCGCCAGCAGCGGACAGGGTCTCACTGAAGCTTTCTTT.

This clone was counted a single time. The chain recombines TRBV13 with TRBJ2-5; 8 bases fit TRBD2. The CDR3 has 14 amino acids. The junction had 6 bases not matched to a gene; V was cut back by 5 bases and J by 4 bases. Germline V gene lookup returns CDR1 PRHDT and CDR2 FYEKMQ (reference sequence). CDR3 loop: CASSGPLAGETQYF. Written as DNA, the CDR3 is TGTGCCAGCAGCGGCCCCCTAGCGGGAGAGACCCAGTACTTC.

The chain couples TRBV19 to TRBJ2-2; TRBD1 might be the D (6 bases). V gave up 8 bases and J gave up 5 bases, with 9 bases separating them. The germline V gene encodes CDR1 LNHDA and CDR2 SQIVND (reference sequence). This CDR3 is 12 amino acids long. The CDR3 nucleotides are TGTGCCAGTCTTAGGGGGACCGGGGAGCTGTTTTTT. Encoded protein: CASLRGTGELFF.

The CDR3 is CASSAQGAEQFF. CDR3 nucleotide sequence: TGTGCCAGCAGTGCACAGGGGGCTGAGCAGTTCTTC. The chain is built from TRBV2 and TRBJ2-1, with 9 nucleotides matching TRBD1. CDR3 length: 12 amino acids. CDR1 is SNHLY, CDR2 FYNNEI, per germline. Germline trimming cut 4 bases from V and 9 bases from J; bases unmatched to any gene: 1. The entire variable domain, with the rest obtained from reference TRBV2 and TRBJ2-1, is as follows: EPEVTQTPSHQVTQMGQEVILRCVPISNHLYFYWYRQILGQKVEFLVSFYNNEISEKSEIFDDQFSVERPDGSNFTLKIRSTKLEDSAMYFCASSAQGAEQFFGPGTRLTVL.

This clone was detected a few times. Here the CDR3 DNA reads TGTGCCAGCAGTCGCTCTGGGGCAGAGACCCAGTACTTC. This translates into CASSRSGAETQYF. The chain has TRBV7-3 and TRBJ2-5; D perhaps matches TRBD1 (5 bases). Trimming took 6 bases from V and 4 from J, leaving 12 bases between them. The germline CDR1 and CDR2 sequences are SGHTA and FQGTGA. CDR3 length equals 13 residues.

The V and J genes are TRBV9 and TRBJ2-3, with 7 bases lining up with TRBD2. The length of the CDR3 is 15 residues. Germline V gene data show CDR1 as SGDLS and CDR2 as YYNGEE. The trim removed 6 bases at V and 1 base at J, leaving 8 bases unmatched. As DNA, the CDR3 is TGTGCCAGCACCCTCGGGGGGTCGGGCACAGATACGCAGTATTTT. Translation gives CASTLGGSGTDTQYF.

The V and J genes are TRBV7-8 and TRBJ2-7; D is perhaps TRBD2 (5 bases). Between the trimmed V and J ends, which lost 1 base and 6 bases, there was a span of 10 bases. The CDR3 runs 13 residues. Germline-derived CDR1 and CDR2 are SGHVS and FQNEAQ. In DNA, the CDR3 is TGTGCCAGCAGCTTAGTGGACGCGGGCGAGCAGTACTTC. This encodes CASSLVDAGEQYF.

This clone was seen only once. The genes are TRBV19 and TRBJ1-2, with D possibly matching TRBD1 (6 bases). This CDR3 has 16 residues. V was shortened by 3 bases and J by 6 bases, with 20 bases between the two germline ends. The germline V gene encodes CDR1 LNHDA and CDR2 SQIVND (reference sequence). DNA of the CDR3: TGTGCCAGTAGTATGAGGGCGGCAGGGGCATACGATGGCTACACCTTC. Translation: CASSMRAAGAYDGYTF.

The rearrangement links TRBV7-9 to TRBJ2-5; maybe TRBD2 (6 bases). V lost 5 bases to trimming and J lost 1 base, with 14 bases between them. Germline CDR1 and CDR2: SEHNR and FQNEAQ (reference sequence). This CDR3 is built from 15 residues. CDR3 amino acids: CASSLGGARQETQYF. For the CDR3, the DNA is TGTGCCAGCAGCCTTGGAGGGGCGCGCCAAGAGACCCAGTACTTC. The full variable domain, its missing parts supplied by reference TRBV7-9 and TRBJ2-5, is DTGVSQNPRHKITKRGQNVTFRCDPISEHNRLYWYRQTLGQGPEFLTYFQNEAQLEKSRLLSDRFSAERPKGSFSTLEIQRTEQGDSAMYLCASSLGGARQETQYFGPGTRLLVL.

In DNA, the CDR3 is TGTGCCAGTAGTCCCTCCCCCATCGGTCAAGAGACCCAGTACTTC. It specifies CASSPSPIGQETQYF. V gene TRBV19 combines with J gene TRBJ2-5, with D hard to call. CDR3 length: 15 residues. In germline, CDR1 is LNHDA, CDR2 SQIVND (reference sequence). V dropped 5 bases and J dropped 2 bases, with 15 bases sitting between them.

The rearrangement links TRBV27 to TRBJ1-4; 8 nucleotides match TRBD1. From germline, CDR1 is MNHEY and CDR2 SMNVEV (reference sequence). The ends lost 7 bases at V and 6 bases at J; junction bases unmatched: 13. The CDR3 runs to 16 residues. The CDR3 nucleotides read TGTGCCAGCACCTTTTCCCCGGACAGGGTCTATGAAAAACTGTTTTTT. Residues: CASTFSPDRVYEKLFF.

The V gene is TRBV5-1, the J gene TRBJ2-3; TRBD2 matches at 16 bases. Germline V lookup: CDR1 SGHRS, CDR2 YFSETQ. This CDR3 has 17 residues. The trim removed 3 bases at V and 4 bases at J, leaving 5 bases unmatched. DNA of the CDR3: TGCGCCAGCAGCTGGCAAGGGACTAGCGGGGGGGCAGATACGCAGTATTTT. Its protein is CASSWQGTSGGADTQYF.

This clone appeared a few times. Germline is not matched at one junction end, which may reflect a read error. This rearrangement joins TRBV7-7 to TRBJ2-5; unclear D gene. CDR1 and CDR2 from the germline V gene are SSHAT and FNYEAQ (reference sequence). There are 13 residues in the CDR3. The CDR3 here is CASSFWQQETQYF. CDR3 nucleotides: TGTGCTAGCAGCTTTTGGCAGCAAGAGACCCAGTACTTC.

DNA for the CDR3: TGTGCCAGCAGACCCGGGACTAGCGGGATGGAGGATGAGCAGTTCTTC. Protein product: CASRPGTSGMEDEQFF. V and J are TRBV27 and TRBJ2-1; the match to TRBD2 covers 13 bases. The ends lost 6 bases at V and 8 bases at J; junction bases unmatched: 10. CDR1 and CDR2 (germline): MNHEY, SMNVEV (reference sequence). This CDR3 is 16 amino acids long.

This chain joins TRBV19 and TRBJ2-5; TRBD2 is a possible D gene (6 bases). The CDR3 contains 14 residues. V gave up 3 bases and J gave up 5 bases, with 13 bases separating them. Germline V CDR1 and CDR2: LNHDA, SQIVND (reference sequence). The DNA of the CDR3 is TGTGCCAGTAGTATGGGGGGTCAGGGCGAGACCCAGTACTTC. Residues: CASSMGGQGETQYF. Complete variable domain (other parts from reference TRBV19 and TRBJ2-5): DGGITQSPKYLFRKEGQNVTLSCEQNLNHDAMYWYRQDPGQGLRLIYYSQIVNDFQKGDIAEGYSVSREKKESFPLTVTSAQKNPTAFYLCASSMGGQGETQYFGPGTRLLVL.

The rearrangement links TRBV6-5 to TRBJ2-5, with 10 bases identical to TRBD2. With V trimmed by 4 bases and J by 1 base, 3 bases remained unmatched. Germline assignment: CDR1 MNHEY and CDR2 SVGAGI. The length of the CDR3 is 15 residues. Here the CDR3 reads CASSSSGGLQETQYF. The CDR3 region has the DNA TGTGCCAGCAGTTCTAGCGGGGGACTCCAAGAGACCCAGTACTTC.